Listed below are T cell receptor beta chains from one sample, sequenced in a study of blood T cell repertoires in COVID-19. Generated by immunoSEQ multiplex PCR, the TCRdb table keeps only in-frame clones and is missing some. The sample carries about 400,000 clones, 75% to 90% recorded once. Sample: peripheral blood. Source of these receptors: a woman aged 55-70 years with COVID-19, enrolled during active disease. Both conserved end residues are part of each CDR3. The order of the fields is V gene, J gene, clone size, D gene, CDR3 protein, CDR3 DNA. D genes are given only for firm matches. Size tells how often a clone was seen (once, few, many) or the class of an expanded clone, and some rows leave it out.

TRBV18	TRBJ1-1	-	TRBD1	CASLTGDNTEAFF	TGTGCCAGCCTAACAGGGGATAACACTGAAGCTTTCTTT
TRBV10-2	TRBJ1-3	-	TRBD1	CASSFGGGAGNTIYF	TGCGCCAGCAGTTTCGGAGGGGGCGCTGGAAACACCATATATTTT
TRBV6-1	TRBJ1-2	few	-	CASSENLAETGYGYTF	TGTGCCAGCAGTGAAAATCTGGCAGAGACAGGCTATGGCTACACCTTC
TRBV10-3	TRBJ1-6	once	-	CAISELQGGSSPLHF	TGTGCCATCAGTGAGTTACAGGGTGGAAGTTCACCCCTCCACTTT
TRBV7-9	TRBJ1-6	-	-	CASSAQSYNSPLHF	TGTGCCAGCTCTGCTCAGTCCTATAATTCACCCCTCCACTTT
TRBV29-1	TRBJ2-3	-	-	CSVVGISTDTQYF	TGCAGCGTTGTCGGGATTAGCACAGATACGCAGTATTTT
TRBV11-2	TRBJ2-1	-	TRBD1	CASSLPISTGMLTSYEQFF	TGTGCCAGCAGCTTACCAATTTCGACAGGGATGTTAACCTCCTATGAGCAGTTCTTC
TRBV5-1	TRBJ2-3	-	TRBD1	CASSLGDRGPDTQYF	TGCGCCAGCAGCCTGGGGGACAGGGGCCCAGATACGCAGTATTTT
TRBV7-8	TRBJ2-3	-	-	CASSFEVTDTQYF	TGTGCCAGCAGCTTTGAGGTCACAGATACGCAGTATTTT
TRBV5-1	TRBJ2-4	-	TRBD2	CASSLGPGGRGNIQYF	TGCGCCAGCAGCTTGGGACCCGGGGGGAGAGGAAACATTCAGTACTTC
TRBV5-4	TRBJ2-5	-	-	CASSTQGGQTQYF	TGTGCCAGCAGTACGCAGGGTGGACAGACCCAGTACTTC
TRBV28	TRBJ2-1	-	TRBD2	CASSSAVKRTSGGYNEQFF	TGTGCCAGCAGTTCCGCCGTCAAAAGGACTAGCGGGGGTTACAATGAGCAGTTCTTC
TRBV12-3/TRBV12-4	TRBJ1-1	-	TRBD1	CASDTGGTEAFF	TGTGCCAGCGACACAGGGGGCACTGAAGCTTTCTTT
TRBV5-1	TRBJ2-7	once	TRBD1	CASRSNRGPAYEQYF	TGCGCCAGCAGGTCTAACAGGGGGCCTGCGTACGAGCAGTACTTC
TRBV30	TRBJ2-3	-	TRBD2	CAWSLVAGGFTDTQYF	TGTGCCTGGAGTCTGGTAGCGGGGGGGTTCACAGATACGCAGTATTTT
TRBV19	TRBJ1-2	-	-	CASRGGGGYTF	TGTGCCAGTAGGGGGGGAGGTGGCTACACCTTC
TRBV5-4	TRBJ2-3	-	TRBD2	CASWTSGGDTQYF	TGTGCCAGCTGGACTAGCGGGGGGGATACGCAGTATTTT
TRBV19	TRBJ2-7	-	-	CASSRRPSYEQYF	TGTGCCAGTAGTCGGAGACCCTCCTACGAGCAGTACTTC
TRBV11-3	TRBJ2-5	once	-	CASSSVSETQYF	TGTGCCAGCAGCTCGGTTTCAGAGACCCAGTACTTC
TRBV30	TRBJ1-5	-	-	CAWSHDSLSNQPQHF	TGTGCCTGGAGTCACGACAGTCTCAGCAATCAGCCCCAGCATTTT
TRBV5-1	TRBJ2-3	-	TRBD2	CASSSLAGGSTDTQYF	TGCGCCAGCAGCTCGCTAGCGGGGGGAAGCACAGATACGCAGTATTTT
TRBV7-2	TRBJ2-5	-	TRBD2	CASSRTSGETQYF	TGTGCCAGCAGTCGGACTAGTGGAGAGACCCAGTACTTC
TRBV7-3	TRBJ2-3	-	-	CASSLGGQTDTQYF	TGTGCCAGCAGCTTAGGAGGGCAGACAGATACGCAGTATTTT
TRBV6-1	TRBJ2-5	-	-	CASSEAYRDQYF	TGTGCCAGCAGTGAAGCGTACAGGGACCAGTACTTC
TRBV9	TRBJ2-1	once	TRBD2	CASSVVSLAGGYNEQFF	TGTGCCAGCAGCGTAGTGAGCCTAGCGGGGGGGTACAATGAGCAGTTCTTC
TRBV2	TRBJ1-3	-	-	CASSLQGSGNTIYF	TGTGCCAGCAGCCTTCAGGGGAGCGGAAACACCATATATTTT
TRBV6-6	TRBJ2-2	few	-	CASSYPGHGTGELFF	TGTGCCAGCAGTTACCCGGGACACGGCACCGGGGAGCTGTTTTTT
TRBV7-2	TRBJ1-1	-	-	CASSFGRPPPTENTEAFF	TGTGCCAGCAGCTTCGGTCGACCCCCCCCAACAGAGAACACTGAAGCTTTCTTT
TRBV28	TRBJ1-4	many	TRBD1	CASSKGQAREKLFF	TGTGCCAGCAGTAAAGGACAGGCACGGGAAAAACTGTTTTTT
TRBV4-1	TRBJ1-1	-	-	CASSQEQYTEAFF	TGCGCCAGCAGCCAAGAACAGTACACTGAAGCTTTCTTT
TRBV10-3	TRBJ2-1	-	TRBD2	CAINTGLAGYNEQFF	TGTGCCATCAATACGGGACTAGCGGGCTACAATGAGCAGTTCTTC
TRBV3-1/TRBV3-2	TRBJ1-5	-	-	CASSQDSYSNQPQHF	TGTGCCAGCAGCCAAGACAGTTATAGCAATCAGCCCCAGCATTTT
TRBV10-3	TRBJ2-3	-	TRBD1	CATAQAGGTTDTQYF	TGTGCCACCGCTCAGGCAGGGGGAACCACAGATACGCAGTATTTT
TRBV7-3	TRBJ2-2	-	TRBD2	CASGGTSSTGELFF	TGTGCCAGCGGGGGGACTAGCTCTACCGGGGAGCTGTTTTTT
TRBV4-1	TRBJ2-1	-	-	CASSHRQDTYNEQFF	TGCGCCAGCAGCCATCGGCAGGATACTTACAATGAGCAGTTCTTC
TRBV11-2	TRBJ1-1	-	-	CASSPRGRGIRAEAFF	TGTGCCAGCAGCCCGCGAGGGAGGGGAATAAGAGCTGAAGCTTTCTTT
TRBV27	TRBJ2-1	-	TRBD2	CASSLSGRGGFVSYNEQFF	TGTGCCAGCAGTTTATCAGGACGGGGGGGCTTCGTTTCATACAATGAGCAGTTCTTC
TRBV19	TRBJ1-5	-	TRBD1	CASRQGNSNQPQHF	TGTGCCAGCAGACAGGGGAATAGCAATCAGCCCCAGCATTTT